This is a list of T cell receptor beta chains from one sample in a study of post-analysis software for immune sequencing data. TCRdb re-analysed the PCR reads in MiXCR, keeping a single row per CDR3 protein. The repertoire holds almost 700,000 distinct CDR3 sequences, with approximately 59% as singletons. Sequenced material: blood. Receptors were obtained from a girl aged 2 to 10 with multiple sclerosis. Each CDR3 is given with its conserved first and last residue. A D gene is named only where the DNA matches it firmly. The size field is filled for only some rows; it gives once, few, many or a size class.

J | size | V | D | DNA | CDR3
TRBJ2-3 | . | TRBV20-1 | TRBD1 | TGCAGTGCTACTACAGGGGGCGCAGATACGCAGTATTTT | CSATTGGADTQYF
TRBJ2-5 | . | TRBV19 | . | TGTGCCAGTATCCCACAGGGAGGAATCCAAGAGACCCAGTACTTC | CASIPQGGIQETQYF
TRBJ2-3 | . | TRBV15 | TRBD1 | TGTGCCACCAGATCCGGAATGACAGGGACGGCAGATACGCAGTATTTT | CATRSGMTGTADTQYF
TRBJ2-3 | . | TRBV4-3 | . | TGCGCCAGCAGCGGACGCAGGGATACGCAGTATTTT | CASSGRRDTQYF
TRBJ2-3 | . | TRBV30 | . | TGTGCCGGGTCCCCCGGGCCGCAGTATTTT | CAGSPGPQYF
TRBJ2-1 | . | TRBV29-1 | . | TGCAGCGCCGGACTTGTTGAGCAGTTCTTC | CSAGLVEQFF
TRBJ1-2 | . | TRBV18 | TRBD1 | TGTGCCAGCTCACCGGACAGGGTAGTCGGCTACACCTTC | CASSPDRVVGYTF
TRBJ1-2 | . | TRBV15 | . | TGTGCCACCAGCAGAGGGACGGCGGCAGTTGGCTACACCTTC | CATSRGTAAVGYTF
TRBJ1-6 | few | TRBV6-2/TRBV6-3 | TRBD1 | TGTGCCAGCAGCCCAGGGGGTAATTCACCCCTCCACTTT | CASSPGGNSPLHF
TRBJ1-4 | . | TRBV7-2 | . | TGTGCCAGCAGGGGGGTCGCTAATGAAAAACTGTTTTTT | CASRGVANEKLFF
TRBJ2-1 | few | TRBV29-1 | TRBD2 | TGCAGCGGAAGTGTGGGGGGGTTTGGGTCCTACAATGAGCAGTTCTTC | CSGSVGGFGSYNEQFF
TRBJ1-2 | . | TRBV5-1 | TRBD1 | TGCGCCAGCAGCCCCGGACAGGGCGGTAGCTATGGCTACACCTTC | CASSPGQGGSYGYTF
TRBJ2-5 | . | TRBV20-1 | TRBD2 | TGCAGTGCTGGGGGAGGGCCGGTCGAGACCCAGTACTTC | CSAGGGPVETQYF
TRBJ2-2 | few | TRBV4-2 | TRBD2 | TGTGCCAGCAGCCAAGAGGTGGCTAGCGGCACCGGGGAGCTGTTTTTT | CASSQEVASGTGELFF